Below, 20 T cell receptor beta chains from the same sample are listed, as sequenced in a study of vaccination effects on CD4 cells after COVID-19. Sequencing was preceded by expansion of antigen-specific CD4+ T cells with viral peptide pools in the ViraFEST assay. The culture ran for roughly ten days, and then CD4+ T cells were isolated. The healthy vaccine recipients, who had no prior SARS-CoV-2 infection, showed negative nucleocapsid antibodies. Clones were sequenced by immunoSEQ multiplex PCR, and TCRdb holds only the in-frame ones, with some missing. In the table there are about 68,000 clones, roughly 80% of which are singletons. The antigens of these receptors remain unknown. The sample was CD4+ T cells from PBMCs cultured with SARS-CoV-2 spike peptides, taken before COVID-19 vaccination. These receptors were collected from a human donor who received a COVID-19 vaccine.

CDR3 DNA: TGTGCCAGCTCACCGCAGGGGAGCACAGATACGCAGTATTTT. Translating it yields CASSPQGSTDTQYF. The chain joins TRBV18 to TRBJ2-3; D possibly corresponds to TRBD1 (6 bases). The CDR3 runs to 14 residues. The V and J ends lost 3 bases and 0 bases respectively, with 7 bases between them. CDR1 and CDR2 (germline): KGHSH, LQKENI.

In nucleotides, the CDR3 is TGTGCCAGCAGCTTAGTAGGGGGTAGTGTTCCAGAGACCCAGTACTTC. It specifies CASSLVGGSVPETQYF. The chain joins TRBV7-8 to TRBJ2-5, with a tentative D call TRBD1 (6 bases). CDR1 is SGHVS, CDR2 FQNEAQ, per germline. The length of the CDR3 is 16 residues. The V end lost 1 base, the J end lost 4 bases, and 16 bases lay between the germline ends.

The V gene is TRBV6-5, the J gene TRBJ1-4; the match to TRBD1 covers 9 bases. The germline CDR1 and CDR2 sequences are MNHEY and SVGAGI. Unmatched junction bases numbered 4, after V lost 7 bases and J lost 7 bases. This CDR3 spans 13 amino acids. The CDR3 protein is CASNPTGGEKLFF. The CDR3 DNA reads TGTGCCAGCAACCCGACAGGGGGTGAAAAACTGTTTTTT.

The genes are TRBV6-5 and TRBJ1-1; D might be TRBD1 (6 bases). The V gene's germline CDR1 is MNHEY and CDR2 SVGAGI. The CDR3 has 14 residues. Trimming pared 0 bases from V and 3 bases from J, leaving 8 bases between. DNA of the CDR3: TGTGCCAGCAGTTACTCAGGGGGGCACACTGAAGCTTTCTTT. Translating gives CASSYSGGHTEAFF.

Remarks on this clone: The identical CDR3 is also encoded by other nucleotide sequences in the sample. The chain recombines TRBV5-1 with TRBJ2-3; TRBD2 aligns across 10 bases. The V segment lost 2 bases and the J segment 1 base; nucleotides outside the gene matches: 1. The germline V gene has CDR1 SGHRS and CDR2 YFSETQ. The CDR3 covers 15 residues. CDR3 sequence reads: CASSFLAGGTDTQYF. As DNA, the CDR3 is TGCGCCAGCAGCTTCCTAGCGGGGGGCACAGATACGCAGTATTTT.

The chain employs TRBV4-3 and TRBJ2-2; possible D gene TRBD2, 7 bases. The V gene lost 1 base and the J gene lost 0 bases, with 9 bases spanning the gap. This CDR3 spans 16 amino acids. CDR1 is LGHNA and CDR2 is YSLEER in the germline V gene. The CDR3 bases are TGCGCCAGCAGCCAAGGCGGGGGCGCGAACACCGGGGAGCTGTTTTTT. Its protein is CASSQGGGANTGELFF.

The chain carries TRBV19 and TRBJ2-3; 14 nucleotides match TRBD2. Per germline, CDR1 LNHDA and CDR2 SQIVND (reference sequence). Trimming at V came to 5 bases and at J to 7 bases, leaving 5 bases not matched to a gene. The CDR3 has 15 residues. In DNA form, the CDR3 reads TGTGCCAGTAGTGTGACTAGCGGGGGGGCCAATACGCAGTATTTT. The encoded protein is CASSVTSGGANTQYF.

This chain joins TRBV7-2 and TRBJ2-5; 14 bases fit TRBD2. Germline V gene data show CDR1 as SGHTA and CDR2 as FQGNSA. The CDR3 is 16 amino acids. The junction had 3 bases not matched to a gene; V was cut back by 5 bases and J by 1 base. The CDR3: CASSPGTSGGQETQYF. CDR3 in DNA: TGTGCCAGCAGCCCAGGGACTAGCGGGGGCCAAGAGACCCAGTACTTC. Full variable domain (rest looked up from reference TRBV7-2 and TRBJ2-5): GAGVSQSPSNKVTEKGKDVELRCDPISGHTALYWYRQSLGQGLEFLIYFQGNSAPDKSGLPSDRFSAERTGGSVSTLTIQRTQQEDSAVYLCASSPGTSGGQETQYFGPGTRLLVL.

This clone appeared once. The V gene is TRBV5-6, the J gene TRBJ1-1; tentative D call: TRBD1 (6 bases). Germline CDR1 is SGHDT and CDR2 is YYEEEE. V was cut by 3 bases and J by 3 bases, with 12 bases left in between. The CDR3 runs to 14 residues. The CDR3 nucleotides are TGTGCCAGCAGCTGGGGGGCCGGGGACACTGAAGCTTTCTTT. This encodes CASSWGAGDTEAFF.

Written as DNA, the CDR3 is TGTGCCAGCGGGCAGCAAGAGACCCAGTACTTC. The encoded protein is CASGQQETQYF. This chain uses TRBV27 with TRBJ2-5; D remains unclear. V gave up 8 bases and J gave up 2 bases, with 6 bases separating them. The CDR3 has 11 residues. Per germline, CDR1 MNHEY and CDR2 SMNVEV (reference sequence).

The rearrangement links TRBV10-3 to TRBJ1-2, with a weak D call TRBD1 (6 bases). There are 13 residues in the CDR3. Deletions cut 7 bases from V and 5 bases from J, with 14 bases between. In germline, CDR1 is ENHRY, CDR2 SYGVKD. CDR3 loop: CAITATGDYGYTF. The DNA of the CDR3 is TGTGCCATCACTGCGACAGGCGATTATGGCTACACCTTC.

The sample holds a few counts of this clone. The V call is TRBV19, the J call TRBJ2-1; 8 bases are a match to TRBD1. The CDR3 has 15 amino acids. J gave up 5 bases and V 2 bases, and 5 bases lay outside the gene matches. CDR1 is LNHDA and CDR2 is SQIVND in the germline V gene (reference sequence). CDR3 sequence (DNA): TGTGCCAGTAGTATACTGGACAGGGACAACAATGAGCAGTTCTTC. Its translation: CASSILDRDNNEQFF.

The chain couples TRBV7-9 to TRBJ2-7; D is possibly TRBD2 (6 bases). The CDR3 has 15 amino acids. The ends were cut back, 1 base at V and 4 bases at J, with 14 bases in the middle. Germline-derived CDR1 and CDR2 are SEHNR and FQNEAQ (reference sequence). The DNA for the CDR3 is TGTGCCAGCAGCTTAGGACCGGGACTTTTATACGAGCAGTACGTC. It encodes CASSLGPGLLYEQYV.

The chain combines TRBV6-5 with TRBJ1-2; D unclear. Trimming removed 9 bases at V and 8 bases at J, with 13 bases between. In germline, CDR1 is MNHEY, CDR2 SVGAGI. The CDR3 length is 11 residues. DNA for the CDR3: TGTGCCAGTGGTCGGTCGGAAGGCTACACCTTC. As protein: CASGRSEGYTF.

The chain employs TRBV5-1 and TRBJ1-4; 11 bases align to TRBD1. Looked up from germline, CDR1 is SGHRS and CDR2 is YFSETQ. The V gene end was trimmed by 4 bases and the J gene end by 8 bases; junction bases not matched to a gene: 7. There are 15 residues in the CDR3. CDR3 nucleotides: TGCGCCAGCAGCCCAAAGGACAGGGGGCGAGAAAAACTGTTTTTT. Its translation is CASSPKDRGREKLFF.

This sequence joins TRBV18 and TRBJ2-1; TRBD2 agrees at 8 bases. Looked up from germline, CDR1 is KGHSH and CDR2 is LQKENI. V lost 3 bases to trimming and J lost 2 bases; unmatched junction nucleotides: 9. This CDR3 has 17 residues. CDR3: CASSPQSGGLAYNEQFF. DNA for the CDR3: TGTGCCAGCTCACCCCAAAGCGGGGGCCTCGCCTACAATGAGCAGTTCTTC.

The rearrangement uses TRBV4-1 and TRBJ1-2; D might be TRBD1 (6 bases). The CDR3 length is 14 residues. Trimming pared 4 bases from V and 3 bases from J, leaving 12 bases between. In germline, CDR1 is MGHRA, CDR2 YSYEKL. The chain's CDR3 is CASSLRWTDYGYTF. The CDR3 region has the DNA TGCGCCAGCAGCCTTCGATGGACAGACTATGGCTACACCTTC.

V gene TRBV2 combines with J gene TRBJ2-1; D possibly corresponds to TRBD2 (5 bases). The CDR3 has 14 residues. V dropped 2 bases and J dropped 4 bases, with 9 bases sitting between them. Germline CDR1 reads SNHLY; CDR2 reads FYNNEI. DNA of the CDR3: TGTGCCAGCAGTGAAAACGAGCGGTACAATGAGCAGTTCTTC. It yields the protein CASSENERYNEQFF.

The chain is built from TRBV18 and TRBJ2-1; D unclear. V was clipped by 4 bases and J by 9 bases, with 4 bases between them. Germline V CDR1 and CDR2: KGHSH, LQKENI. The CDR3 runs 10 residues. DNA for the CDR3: TGTGCCAGCTCACTGGGTGAGCAGTTCTTC. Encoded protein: CASSLGEQFF. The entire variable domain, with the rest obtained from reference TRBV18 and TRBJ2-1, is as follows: NAGVMQNPRHLVRRRGQEARLRCSPMKGHSHVYWYRQLPEEGLKFMVYLQKENIIDESGMPKERFSAEFPKEGPSILRIQQVVRGDSAAYFCASSLGEQFFGPGTRLTVL.

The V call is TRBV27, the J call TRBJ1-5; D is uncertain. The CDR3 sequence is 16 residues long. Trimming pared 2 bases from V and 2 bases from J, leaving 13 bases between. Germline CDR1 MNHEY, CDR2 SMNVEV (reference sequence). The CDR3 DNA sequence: TGTGCCAGCAGTTTAAATTCTTGGGCAGGCAATCAGCCCCAGCATTTT. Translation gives CASSLNSWAGNQPQHF.